The present T cell receptor beta chain was sequenced within a study of regulatory T cells in long-lasting Graves disease. The time point is: persistent/refractory GD, antithyroid drugs over 5 years with positive TRAb. The TCR library was made from RNA extracted from PBMCs. The authors drew 7.5 to 10 milliliters of peripheral blood into EDTA tubes. Arm-PCR with iRepertoire HTBI primers amplified the CDR3 regions for these TCR beta libraries. TCRdb reanalysed the multiplex PCR reads using MiXCR and keeps one entry per CDR3 protein. The table includes about 460,000 distinct CDR3 sequences, around a fifth detected once. The CDR3 covers 14 residues. CDR1 and CDR2 (germline): DFQATT, SNEGSKA (reference sequence). The V and J ends lost 5 bases and 5 bases, in that order; junction bases with no gene match: 11. This clonotype was detected a few times.

This receptor was identified in a female donor with Graves disease. Sequenced here: peripheral blood mononuclear cells (PBMCs), sampled when the disease was refractory, from a patient treated with antithyroid drugs. The chain joins TRBV20-1 to TRBJ2-5, with 7 bases fitting TRBD2. CDR3 protein: CSALTPGLHETQYF. CDR3 in DNA: TGCAGTGCTTTAACCCCGGGACTACACGAGACCCAGTACTTC.